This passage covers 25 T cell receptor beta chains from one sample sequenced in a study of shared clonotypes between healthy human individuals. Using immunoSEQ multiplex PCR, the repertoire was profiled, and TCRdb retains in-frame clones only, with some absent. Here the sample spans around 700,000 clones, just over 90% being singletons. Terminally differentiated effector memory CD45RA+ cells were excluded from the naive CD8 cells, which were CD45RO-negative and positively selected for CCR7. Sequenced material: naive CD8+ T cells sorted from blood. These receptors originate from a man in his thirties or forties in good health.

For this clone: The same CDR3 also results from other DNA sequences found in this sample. The CDR3 coding sequence is TGTGCCAGTAGTATCGCGGGGGCCTACGAGCAGTACTTC. Its translation: CASSIAGAYEQYF. This chain connects TRBV19 to TRBJ2-7, with 7 bases matching TRBD2. V shed 3 bases, J shed 2 bases, and the junction held 1 base outside the gene matches. CDR1 is LNHDA, CDR2 SQIVND, per germline (reference sequence). The CDR3 totals 13 residues.

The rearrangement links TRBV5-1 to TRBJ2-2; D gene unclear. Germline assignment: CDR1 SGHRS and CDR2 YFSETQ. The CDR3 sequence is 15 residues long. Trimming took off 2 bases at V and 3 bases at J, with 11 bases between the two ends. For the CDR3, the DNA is TGCGCCAGCAGCTTCGCGACTGGGGACACCGGGGAGCTGTTTTTT. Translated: CASSFATGDTGELFF.

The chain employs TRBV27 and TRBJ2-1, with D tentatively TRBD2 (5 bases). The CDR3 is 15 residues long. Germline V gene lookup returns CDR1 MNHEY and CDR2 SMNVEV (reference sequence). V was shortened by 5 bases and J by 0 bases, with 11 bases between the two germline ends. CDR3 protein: CASSGLVFSYNEQFF. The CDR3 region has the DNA TGTGCCAGCAGTGGACTGGTTTTCTCCTACAATGAGCAGTTCTTC.

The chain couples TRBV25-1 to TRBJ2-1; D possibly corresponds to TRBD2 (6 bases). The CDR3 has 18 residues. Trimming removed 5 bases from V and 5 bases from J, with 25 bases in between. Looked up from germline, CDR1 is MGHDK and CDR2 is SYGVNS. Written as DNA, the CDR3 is TGTGCCAGCAGTCTTGGCGGGATAGCGGAATCGGGCCACAATGAGCAGTTCTTC. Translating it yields CASSLGGIAESGHNEQFF.

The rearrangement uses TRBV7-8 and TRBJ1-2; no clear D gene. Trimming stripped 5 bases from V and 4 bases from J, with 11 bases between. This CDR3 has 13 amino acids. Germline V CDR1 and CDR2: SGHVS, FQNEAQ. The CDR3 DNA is TGTGCCAGCAGCCAAGAAATAAGCTATGGCTACACCTTC. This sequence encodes CASSQEISYGYTF.

CDR3 amino acids: CASSQAGQGISEQYF. The CDR3, as DNA: TGTGCCAGCAGCCAGGCGGGACAGGGAATCAGCGAGCAGTACTTC. The chain combines TRBV7-9 with TRBJ2-7, with 9 bases that match TRBD1. The CDR3 extends over 15 amino acids. With V trimmed by 5 bases and J by 6 bases, 11 bases remained unmatched. CDR1 is SEHNR and CDR2 is FQNEAQ in the germline V gene (reference sequence).

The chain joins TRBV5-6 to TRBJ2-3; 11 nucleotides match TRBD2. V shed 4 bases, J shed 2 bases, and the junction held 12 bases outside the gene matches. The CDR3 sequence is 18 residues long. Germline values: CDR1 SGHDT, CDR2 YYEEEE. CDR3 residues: CASSVMGLAEIFTDTQYF. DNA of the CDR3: TGTGCCAGCAGCGTAATGGGACTAGCGGAGATATTCACAGATACGCAGTATTTT. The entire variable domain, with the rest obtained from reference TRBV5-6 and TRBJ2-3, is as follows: DAGVTQSPTHLIKTRGQQVTLRCSPKSGHDTVSWYQQALGQGPQFIFQYYEEEERQRGNFPDRFSGHQFPNYSSELNVNALLLGDSALYLCASSVMGLAEIFTDTQYFGPGTRLTVL.

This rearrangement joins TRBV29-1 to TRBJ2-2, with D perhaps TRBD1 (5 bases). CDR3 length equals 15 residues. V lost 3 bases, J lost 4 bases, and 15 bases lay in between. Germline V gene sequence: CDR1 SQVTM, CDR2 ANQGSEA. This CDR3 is CSVDQGKSGTGELFF. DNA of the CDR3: TGCAGCGTTGATCAGGGAAAGTCAGGCACCGGGGAGCTGTTTTTT.

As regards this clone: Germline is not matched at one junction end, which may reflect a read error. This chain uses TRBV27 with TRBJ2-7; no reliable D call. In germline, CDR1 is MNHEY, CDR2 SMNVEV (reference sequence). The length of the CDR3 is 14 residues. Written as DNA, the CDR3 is TGTGCCAGCAGTCTATCCTTTCGACGTCACGAGCAGTACTTC. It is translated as CASSLSFRRHEQYF.

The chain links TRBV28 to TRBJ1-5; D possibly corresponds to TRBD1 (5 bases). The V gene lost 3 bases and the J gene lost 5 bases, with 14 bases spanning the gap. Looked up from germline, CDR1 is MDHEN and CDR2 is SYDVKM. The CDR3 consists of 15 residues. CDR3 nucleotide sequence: TGTGCCAGCAGTTTGAAGGGTCTAGGGGATCAGCCCCAGCATTTT. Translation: CASSLKGLGDQPQHF. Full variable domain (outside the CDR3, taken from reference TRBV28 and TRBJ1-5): DVKVTQSSRYLVKRTGEKVFLECVQDMDHENMFWYRQDPGLGLRLIYFSYDVKMKEKGDIPEGYSVSREKKERFSLILESASTNQTSMYLCASSLKGLGDQPQHFGDGTRLSIL.

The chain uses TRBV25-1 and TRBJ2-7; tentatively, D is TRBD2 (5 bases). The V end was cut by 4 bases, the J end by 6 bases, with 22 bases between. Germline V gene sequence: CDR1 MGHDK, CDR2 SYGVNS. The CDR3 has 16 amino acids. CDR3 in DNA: TGTGCCAGCAGTGGACATGGGAAGGTCCGGGGATCCGAGCAGTACTTC. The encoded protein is CASSGHGKVRGSEQYF.

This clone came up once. The CDR3 DNA reads TGTGCCAGCAGCTTAGTGCCGACAGCAGATAGCAATCAGCCCCAGCATTTT. Translation gives CASSLVPTADSNQPQHF. This chain connects TRBV7-8 to TRBJ1-5; D may be TRBD1 (5 bases). Trimming removed 1 base from V and 0 bases from J, with 13 bases in between. The CDR3 has 17 amino acids. From germline, CDR1 is SGHVS and CDR2 FQNEAQ. Full variable domain (remainder filled in from reference TRBV7-8 and TRBJ1-5): GAGVSQSPRYKVAKRGQDVALRCDPISGHVSLFWYQQALGQGPEFLTYFQNEAQLDKSGLPSDRFFAERPEGSVSTLKIQRTQQEDSAVYLCASSLVPTADSNQPQHFGDGTRLSIL.

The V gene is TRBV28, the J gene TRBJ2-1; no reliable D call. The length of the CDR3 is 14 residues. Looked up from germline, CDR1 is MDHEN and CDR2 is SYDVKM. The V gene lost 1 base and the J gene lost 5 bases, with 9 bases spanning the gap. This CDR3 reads CASSLYMGNNEQFF. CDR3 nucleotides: TGTGCCAGCAGTTTATATATGGGAAACAATGAGCAGTTCTTC.

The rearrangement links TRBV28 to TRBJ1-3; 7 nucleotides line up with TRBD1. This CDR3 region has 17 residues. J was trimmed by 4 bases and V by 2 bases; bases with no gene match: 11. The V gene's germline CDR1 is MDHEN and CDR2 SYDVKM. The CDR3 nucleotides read TGTGCCAGCAGTTTACTAAGGACAGGCAAAGCCGGAAACACCATATATTTT. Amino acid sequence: CASSLLRTGKAGNTIYF.

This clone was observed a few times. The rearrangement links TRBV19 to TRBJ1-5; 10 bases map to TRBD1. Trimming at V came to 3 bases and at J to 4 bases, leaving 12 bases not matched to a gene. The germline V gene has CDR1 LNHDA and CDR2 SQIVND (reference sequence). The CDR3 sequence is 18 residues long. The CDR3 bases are TGTGCCAGTAGTATCGGGGGACAGGGGAATATAGCGAATCAGCCCCAGCATTTT. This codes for CASSIGGQGNIANQPQHF.

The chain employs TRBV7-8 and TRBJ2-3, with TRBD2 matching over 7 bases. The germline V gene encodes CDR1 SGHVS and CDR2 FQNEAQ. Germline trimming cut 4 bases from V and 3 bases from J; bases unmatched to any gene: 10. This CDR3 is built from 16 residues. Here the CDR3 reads CASSSTPIAGTDTQYF. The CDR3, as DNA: TGTGCCAGCAGCTCCACGCCAATAGCGGGTACAGATACGCAGTATTTT.

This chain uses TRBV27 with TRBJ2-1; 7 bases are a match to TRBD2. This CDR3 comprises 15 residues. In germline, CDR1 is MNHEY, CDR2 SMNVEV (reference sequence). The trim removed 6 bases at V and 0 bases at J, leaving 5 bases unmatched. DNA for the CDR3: TGTGCCAGCAGCGATGGACTAGACTCCTACAATGAGCAGTTCTTC. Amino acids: CASSDGLDSYNEQFF.

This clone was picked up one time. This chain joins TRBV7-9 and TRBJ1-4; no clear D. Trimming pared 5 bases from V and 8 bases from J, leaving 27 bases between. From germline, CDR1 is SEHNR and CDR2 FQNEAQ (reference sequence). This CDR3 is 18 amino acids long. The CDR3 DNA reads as TGTGCCAGCAGCCCCACCGTGGCGTCAGCCACCCTCCAGGAAAAACTGTTTTTT. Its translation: CASSPTVASATLQEKLFF.

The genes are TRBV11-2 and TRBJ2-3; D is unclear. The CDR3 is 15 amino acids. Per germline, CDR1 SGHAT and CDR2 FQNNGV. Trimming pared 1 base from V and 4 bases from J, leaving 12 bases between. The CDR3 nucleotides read TGTGCCAGCAGCTTAGTCTCCGGCCGAGCAGATACGCAGTATTTT. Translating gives CASSLVSGRADTQYF.

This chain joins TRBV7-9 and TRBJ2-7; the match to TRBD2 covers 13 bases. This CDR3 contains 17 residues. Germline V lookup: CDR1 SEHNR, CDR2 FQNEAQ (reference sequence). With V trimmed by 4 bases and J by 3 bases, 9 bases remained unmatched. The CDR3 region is CASSSGLAGDHGYEQYF. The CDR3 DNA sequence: TGTGCCAGCAGCTCCGGACTAGCGGGAGATCATGGCTACGAGCAGTACTTC. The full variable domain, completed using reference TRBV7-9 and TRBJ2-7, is DTGVSQNPRHKITKRGQNVTFRCDPISEHNRLYWYRQTLGQGPEFLTYFQNEAQLEKSRLLSDRFSAERPKGSFSTLEIQRTEQGDSAMYLCASSSGLAGDHGYEQYFGPGTRLTVT.

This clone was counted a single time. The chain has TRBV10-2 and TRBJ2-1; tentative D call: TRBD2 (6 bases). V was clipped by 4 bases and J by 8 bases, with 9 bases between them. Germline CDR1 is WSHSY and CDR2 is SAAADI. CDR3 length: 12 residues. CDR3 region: CASSGDWYEQFF. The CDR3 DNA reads TGCGCCAGCAGTGGGGACTGGTATGAGCAGTTCTTC.

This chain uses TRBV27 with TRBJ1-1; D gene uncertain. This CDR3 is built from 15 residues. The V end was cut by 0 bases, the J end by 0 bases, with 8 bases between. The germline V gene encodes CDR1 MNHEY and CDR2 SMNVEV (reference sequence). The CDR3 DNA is TGTGCCAGCAGTTTATCCTCGTACATGAACACTGAAGCTTTCTTT. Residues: CASSLSSYMNTEAFF.

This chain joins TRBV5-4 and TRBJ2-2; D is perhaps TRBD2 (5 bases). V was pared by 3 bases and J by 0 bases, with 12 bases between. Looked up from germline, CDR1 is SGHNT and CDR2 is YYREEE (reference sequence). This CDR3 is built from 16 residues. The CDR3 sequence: CASSSVLDTNTGELFF. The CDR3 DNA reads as TGTGCCAGCAGCTCCGTACTAGACACGAACACCGGGGAGCTGTTTTTT.

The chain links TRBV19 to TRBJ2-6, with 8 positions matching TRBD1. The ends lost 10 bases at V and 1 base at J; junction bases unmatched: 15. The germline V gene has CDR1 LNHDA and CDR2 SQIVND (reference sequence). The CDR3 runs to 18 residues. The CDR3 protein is CATTGDSTPLSGANVLTF. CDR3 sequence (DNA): TGTGCCACGACAGGGGACAGCACGCCATTGTCTGGGGCCAACGTCCTGACTTTC.

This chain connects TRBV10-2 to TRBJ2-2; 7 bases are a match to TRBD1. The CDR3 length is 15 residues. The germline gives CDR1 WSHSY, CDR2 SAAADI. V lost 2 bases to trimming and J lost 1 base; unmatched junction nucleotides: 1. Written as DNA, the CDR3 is TGCGCCAGCAGTGAGGGGACAGAGAACACCGGGGAGCTGTTTTTT. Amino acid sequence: CASSEGTENTGELFF.